One sample yielded the 30 T cell receptor beta chains listed below, sequenced in a study of T cells after yellow fever vaccination. TCRdb reanalysed the 5' RACE reads using MiXCR and keeps one entry per CDR3 protein. The sample has a few hundred thousand distinct CDR3 sequences; roughly 10% are singletons. The specimen was PBMCs, collected on the day of the first yellow fever vaccination. Receptor source: a man between 18 and 29 years old who received the YFV17D yellow fever vaccine.

The rearrangement uses TRBV7-2 and TRBJ2-2; D not resolved. CDR1 SGHTA and CDR2 FQGNSA come from the germline V gene. This CDR3 region has 13 residues. The V and J ends lost 3 bases and 7 bases respectively, with 9 bases between them. The CDR3 DNA reads as TGTGCCAGCAGCTTCAGTGGGTTCGGGGAGCTGTTTTTT. Amino acid sequence: CASSFSGFGELFF.

This clonotype was detected a few times. The V gene is TRBV4-1, the J gene TRBJ1-1; D perhaps matches TRBD1 (5 bases). Per the germline V gene, CDR1 is MGHRA and CDR2 is YSYEKL. V shed 2 bases and J shed 9 bases, with 13 bases lying between them. CDR3 length: 13 residues. The CDR3: CASSQRGEVKAFF. DNA of the CDR3: TGCGCCAGCAGCCAAAGAGGGGAGGTGAAAGCTTTCTTT.

This clonotype was recorded at least ten times. V and J are TRBV7-8 and TRBJ1-5, with D unresolved. CDR3 length equals 13 residues. The germline CDR1 and CDR2 sequences are SGHVS and FQNEAQ. The V end was cut by 5 bases, the J end by 1 base, with 6 bases between. CDR3 sequence reads: CASSRGSNQPQHF. The CDR3, as DNA: TGTGCCAGCAGCCGCGGCAGCAATCAGCCCCAGCATTTT.

This clonotype was counted only a few times. V gene TRBV7-9 combines with J gene TRBJ2-2, with D possibly matching TRBD2 (6 bases). This CDR3 comprises 15 residues. The V and J ends lost 6 bases and 0 bases respectively, with 11 bases between them. The germline CDR1 and CDR2 sequences are SEHNR and FQNEAQ (reference sequence). CDR3 sequence: CASSSPGANTGELFF. In DNA, the CDR3 is TGTGCCAGCAGTTCGCCGGGGGCGAACACCGGGGAGCTGTTTTTT. The complete variable domain, with remaining parts taken from reference TRBV7-9 and TRBJ2-2, reads DTGVSQNPRHKITKRGQNVTFRCDPISEHNRLYWYRQTLGQGPEFLTYFQNEAQLEKSRLLSDRFSAERPKGSFSTLEIQRTEQGDSAMYLCASSSPGANTGELFFGEGSRLTVL.

This clonotype was picked up one time. This chain links TRBV12-3 or TRBV12-4 with TRBJ2-3; unclear D gene. This CDR3 has 13 residues. Trimming left V 6 bases short and J 5 bases short, with 12 bases between. CDR3 DNA: TGTGCCAGCAGCCGACACGTCCGAGATACGCAGTATTTT. This translates into CASSRHVRDTQYF.

This clonotype showed up just a few times. This chain joins TRBV14 and TRBJ2-2; D unresolved. CDR3 length equals 14 residues. The V end lost 0 bases, the J end lost 3 bases, and 5 bases lay between the germline ends. Germline lookup yields CDR1 SGHDN and CDR2 FVKESK. CDR3 loop: CASSQERDTGELFF. The DNA for the CDR3 is TGTGCCAGCAGCCAAGAACGCGACACCGGGGAGCTGTTTTTT.

The V and J genes are TRBV6-1 and TRBJ2-3; 9 bases fit TRBD2. J gave up 2 bases and V 6 bases, and 6 bases lay outside the gene matches. This CDR3 has 15 amino acids. Germline values: CDR1 MNHNS, CDR2 SASEGT. As DNA, the CDR3 is TGTGCCAGCAGCCCACTAGCGGGCCTCACAGATACGCAGTATTTT. As protein: CASSPLAGLTDTQYF.

This clonotype has more than one count but fewer than ten. This rearrangement joins TRBV20-1 to TRBJ2-5; 7 bases align to TRBD1. CDR3 length: 13 residues. The V gene end was trimmed by 3 bases and the J gene end by 4 bases; junction bases not matched to a gene: 5. Looked up from germline, CDR1 is DFQATT and CDR2 is SNEGSKA (reference sequence). The CDR3 protein is CSARVRGLETQYF. CDR3 bases: TGCAGTGCTAGGGTGAGGGGGCTAGAGACCCAGTACTTC.

The chain carries TRBV6-5 and TRBJ2-2, with D maybe TRBD2 (5 bases). Between the trimmed V and J ends, which lost 0 bases and 0 bases, there was a span of 11 bases. The CDR3 runs to 17 residues. Per the germline V gene, CDR1 is MNHEY and CDR2 is SVGAGI. CDR3 loop: CASSYSSRGTNTGELFF. DNA of the CDR3: TGTGCCAGCAGTTACTCGTCCCGGGGAACGAACACCGGGGAGCTGTTTTTT.

This clonotype was seen a few times. This chain connects TRBV10-3 to TRBJ2-7; either TRBD1 or TRBD2 may supply D (6 bases each). CDR1 and CDR2 (germline): ENHRY, SYGVKD. Trimming left V 6 bases short and J 5 bases short, with 17 bases between. The CDR3 spans 14 residues. The CDR3 reads CAISPSTGGHEQYF. CDR3 nucleotide sequence: TGTGCCATCAGCCCGTCGACTGGGGGGCACGAGCAGTACTTC.

This clonotype was recorded at least ten times. This chain joins TRBV6-5 and TRBJ1-1; D might be TRBD1 (5 bases). The CDR3 covers 16 residues. V shed 3 bases and J shed 4 bases, with 18 bases lying between them. From germline, CDR1 is MNHEY and CDR2 SVGAGI. The CDR3 region is CASSYRRGPGGTEAFF. CDR3 nucleotide sequence: TGTGCCAGCAGTTATAGGAGGGGCCCGGGGGGCACTGAAGCTTTCTTT.

This clonotype was counted only a few times. The chain has TRBV5-4 and TRBJ2-7; perhaps TRBD1 as D (6 bases). In germline, CDR1 is SGHNT, CDR2 YYREEE (reference sequence). V was pared by 1 base and J by 2 bases, with 16 bases between. This CDR3 region has 16 residues. The CDR3 region has the DNA TGTGCCAGCAGCTTGTTGAATGGACAGACGCCCTACGAGCAGTACGTC. It is translated as CASSLLNGQTPYEQYV.

This clonotype was seen more than once but under ten times. The J gene is TRBJ2-3, the V gene TRBV5-1, with 12 bases lining up with TRBD1. CDR3 size: 16 residues. Germline loops: CDR1 SGHRS, CDR2 YFSETQ. J lost 5 bases, V lost 3 bases, and 7 bases had no gene match. The CDR3: CASSSGTGGWEDTQYF. For the CDR3, the DNA is TGCGCCAGCAGCTCGGGGACAGGGGGCTGGGAAGATACGCAGTATTTT.

This chain uses TRBV5-1 with TRBJ2-1, with 12 bases that match TRBD2. This CDR3 has 17 residues. Germline CDR1 SGHRS, CDR2 YFSETQ. The junction had 9 bases not matched to a gene; V was cut back by 2 bases and J by 6 bases. In nucleotides, the CDR3 is TGCGCCAGCAGCTTAAAAGCTAGCGGGGGGGCGTTCAATGAGCAGTTCTTC. It codes for CASSLKASGGAFNEQFF. Supplemented by reference TRBV5-1 and TRBJ2-1, the full variable domain reads KAGVTQTPRYLIKTRGQQVTLSCSPISGHRSVSWYQQTPGQGLQFLFEYFSETQRNKGNFPGRFSGRQFSNSRSEMNVSTLELGDSALYLCASSLKASGGAFNEQFFGPGTRLTVL.

This clonotype was detected a few times. The rearrangement uses TRBV20-1 and TRBJ1-1; 7 bases fit TRBD1. CDR3 size: 13 residues. V trimming: 3 bases; J trimming: 7 bases; junction bases outside the gene matches: 8. Germline V gene lookup returns CDR1 DFQATT and CDR2 SNEGSKA (reference sequence). The DNA for the CDR3 is TGCAGTGCTAGCCCGAGGACAGGCTATGAAGCTTTCTTT. It yields the protein CSASPRTGYEAFF.

The chain uses TRBV20-1 and TRBJ2-3; tentative D call: TRBD1 (6 bases). The CDR3 length is 18 residues. V lost 6 bases, J lost 6 bases, and 31 bases lay in between. Germline CDR1 reads DFQATT; CDR2 reads SNEGSKA (reference sequence). CDR3 protein: CSALRPAGVDIGPDTQYF. The CDR3 region has the DNA TGCAGTGCCCTCCGACCGGCAGGGGTGGATATTGGCCCGGATACGCAGTATTTT.

Notes on this clonotype: Its ends do not fully match the called genes, so a read error is possible. CDR3 loop: CASSRGESYDEQFF. The CDR3 region has the DNA TGTGCCAGCAGCAGGGGGGAATCCTACGATGAGCAGTTCTTC. The chain joins TRBV6-2 or TRBV6-3 to TRBJ2-1, with D maybe TRBD1 (7 bases). Germline V gene lookup returns CDR1 MNHEY and CDR2 SVGEGT. The CDR3 covers 14 residues.

This clonotype has a handful of counts. The chain uses TRBV5-1 and TRBJ2-5; D tentatively reads TRBD1 or TRBD2 (5 bases each). The CDR3 loop spans 13 amino acids. The germline V and J ends were trimmed by 4 bases and 0 bases, with 7 bases remaining between them. Germline V gene sequence: CDR1 SGHRS, CDR2 YFSETQ. The CDR3 sequence is CASSRDHQETQYF. For the CDR3, the DNA is TGCGCCAGCAGCCGGGACCACCAAGAGACCCAGTACTTC.

This clonotype was detected ten times or more. This chain uses TRBV12-3 or TRBV12-4 with TRBJ2-7; D gene unclear. The CDR3 contains 12 residues. V gave up 4 bases and J gave up 6 bases, with 10 bases separating them. The CDR3 region has the DNA TGTGCCAGCAGTTCCGACATCGCCGAGCAGTACTTC. Translation: CASSSDIAEQYF.

This clonotype was recorded a few times. The genes are TRBV3-1 and TRBJ1-1; 8 positions agree with TRBD1. Germline V gene lookup returns CDR1 LGHDT and CDR2 YNNKEL (reference sequence). CDR3 length: 18 residues. The V and J ends lost 0 bases and 0 bases, in that order; junction bases with no gene match: 9. CDR3 DNA sequence: TGTGCCAGCAGCCAAGATTGGGGGGCAGGGGGCCTGAACACTGAAGCTTTCTTT. Translation: CASSQDWGAGGLNTEAFF.

This clonotype was detected many times. V usage is TRBV29-1 and J usage is TRBJ1-1; 8 bases map to TRBD1. This CDR3 contains 14 residues. J gave up 11 bases and V 3 bases, and 14 bases lay outside the gene matches. Germline CDR1 reads SQVTM; CDR2 reads ANQGSEA. The DNA for the CDR3 is TGCAGCGTTGAGCACGGGACAGGAAACATTTTGGCTTTCTTT. This encodes CSVEHGTGNILAFF. The variable domain in full, with the rest retrieved from reference TRBV29-1 and TRBJ1-1, is SAVISQKPSRDICQRGTSLTIQCQVDSQVTMMFWYRQQPGQSLTLIATANQGSEATYESGFVIDKFPISRPNLTFSTLTVSNMSPEDSSIYLCSVEHGTGNILAFFGQGTRLTVV.

The gene calls are TRBV4-3 and TRBJ2-7, with D perhaps TRBD2 (6 bases). CDR1 is LGHNA, CDR2 YSLEER, per germline. The CDR3 has 14 residues. The V gene lost 1 base and the J gene lost 6 bases, with 13 bases spanning the gap. CDR3 amino acids: CASSQVSEGAEQYV. CDR3 bases: TGCGCCAGCAGCCAAGTATCGGAGGGTGCCGAGCAGTACGTC.

CDR3 DNA: TGTGCCAGCAGCGAGGGGACTAGCGGGAACACAGATACGCAGTATTTT. It is translated as CASSEGTSGNTDTQYF. This chain links TRBV9 with TRBJ2-3; 13 bases fit TRBD2. CDR1 is SGDLS and CDR2 is YYNGEE in the germline V gene. The CDR3 consists of 16 residues. V lost 3 bases, J lost 2 bases, and 3 bases stayed unmatched.

There are a few counts of this clonotype. The chain has TRBV12-3 or TRBV12-4 and TRBJ1-2, with D tentatively TRBD1 (5 bases). The V and J ends lost 3 bases and 2 bases respectively, with 10 bases between them. This CDR3 has 14 residues. The DNA for the CDR3 is TGTGCCAGCAGTTTTTCAAAGGGGAACTATGGCTACACCTTC. This codes for CASSFSKGNYGYTF.

This clonotype was recorded at least ten times. J is TRBJ1-1 and V is TRBV29-1, with D possibly being TRBD1 (5 bases). The CDR3 runs 13 residues. Germline CDR1 reads SQVTM; CDR2 reads ANQGSEA. The germline V and J ends were trimmed by 1 base and 1 base, with 7 bases remaining between them. This CDR3 is CSVEGGQNTEAFF. DNA of the CDR3: TGCAGCGTTGAAGGGGGCCAGAACACTGAAGCTTTCTTT.

This clonotype occurred a few times. The gene calls are TRBV4-1 and TRBJ2-7; tentatively, D is TRBD2 (6 bases). The CDR3 sequence is 16 residues long. Trimming removed 2 bases at V and 6 bases at J, with 20 bases between. Germline CDR1 MGHRA, CDR2 YSYEKL. This CDR3 is CASSQTPGTGEAEQYF. The CDR3 region has the DNA TGCGCCAGCAGCCAAACCCCCGGGACGGGGGAGGCCGAGCAGTACTTC.

This chain links TRBV5-1 with TRBJ1-4, with D uncertain. V was pared by 4 bases and J by 0 bases, with 10 bases between. The CDR3 has 15 residues. Germline V CDR1 and CDR2: SGHRS, YFSETQ. The CDR3 DNA sequence: TGCGCCAGCAGCGGCCTGGGGTCAACTAATGAAAAACTGTTTTTT. Amino acid sequence: CASSGLGSTNEKLFF.

The chain carries TRBV7-6 and TRBJ1-1; D call uncertain. The CDR3 has 14 residues. The V end was cut by 5 bases, the J end by 0 bases, with 10 bases between. Looked up from germline, CDR1 is SGHVS and CDR2 is FNYEAQ. The CDR3: CASSPLPVNTEAFF. CDR3 nucleotide sequence: TGTGCCAGCAGCCCACTACCGGTGAACACTGAAGCTTTCTTT.

This clonotype was counted a few times. The rearrangement joins TRBV6-1 to TRBJ1-1; 10 bases fit TRBD1. Germline-derived CDR1 and CDR2 are MNHNS and SASEGT. This CDR3 has 17 residues. The V and J ends lost 6 bases and 5 bases, in that order; junction bases with no gene match: 15. CDR3 in DNA: TGTGCCAGCAGAAGAGACAGGGGGCGCCGGATGGGAACTGAAGCTTTCTTT. Translation gives CASRRDRGRRMGTEAFF.

The sample holds a few counts of this clonotype. The rearrangement links TRBV5-8 to TRBJ2-7; 9 nucleotides align to TRBD1. J gave up 2 bases and V 6 bases, and 6 bases lay outside the gene matches. The germline V gene encodes CDR1 SGHTS and CDR2 YDEGEE. This CDR3 is 14 amino acids long. CDR3 in amino acids: CASMDRGIAYEQYV. CDR3 bases: TGTGCCAGCATGGACAGGGGCATCGCCTACGAGCAGTACGTC.